These T cell receptor beta chains were read from a single sample in a study of technical replicates of blood from several donors. Assay: immunoSEQ multiplex PCR; the TCRdb copy retains only in-frame clones and omits some. This table has about 81,000 clones, 90% to 96% appearing once. The sequencing sample was made of T cells isolated from PBMCs. The receptors here all came from a human donor in good health. Both conserved end residues are part of each CDR3. D genes are given only for firm matches. Only part of the rows carry a size: once, few, many, or a class if the clone is expanded.

clone size: -; D gene: -; J gene: TRBJ2-2; V gene: TRBV6-5; CDR3 protein: CASSYLESRGELFF; CDR3 DNA: TGTGCCAGCTCGTACCTTGAGAGCAGGGGGGAGCTGTTTTTT
clone size: -; D gene: TRBD2; J gene: TRBJ2-3; V gene: TRBV2; CDR3 protein: CASRGLAYIDTQYF; CDR3 DNA: TGTGCCAGCCGCGGACTAGCGTATATAGATACGCAGTATTTT
clone size: once; D gene: TRBD2; J gene: TRBJ2-7; V gene: TRBV29-1; CDR3 protein: CSGLTSGTYEQYF; CDR3 DNA: TGCAGCGGCTTGACTAGCGGTACCTACGAGCAGTACTTC
clone size: -; D gene: TRBD1; J gene: TRBJ1-2; V gene: TRBV9; CDR3 protein: CASSGPGQGNGYTF; CDR3 DNA: TGTGCCAGCAGCGGGCCGGGACAGGGGAACGGCTACACCTTC
clone size: once; D gene: TRBD1; J gene: TRBJ2-5; V gene: TRBV2; CDR3 protein: CASSENRGQETQYF; CDR3 DNA: TGTGCCAGCAGTGAAAACAGGGGGCAAGAGACCCAGTACTTC
clone size: -; D gene: TRBD1; J gene: TRBJ2-2; V gene: TRBV5-6; CDR3 protein: CATYYSGTGDTGELFF; CDR3 DNA: TGTGCCACCTACTACTCCGGGACAGGGGACACCGGGGAGCTGTTTTTT
clone size: once; D gene: TRBD2; J gene: TRBJ2-1; V gene: TRBV6-5; CDR3 protein: CASSLTSREQFF; CDR3 DNA: TGTGCCAGCAGTCTGACTAGCCGAGAGCAGTTCTTC
clone size: -; D gene: TRBD1; J gene: TRBJ1-5; V gene: TRBV5-4; CDR3 protein: CASSSDRGPNQPQHF; CDR3 DNA: TGTGCCAGCAGCTCGGACAGGGGTCCCAATCAGCCCCAGCATTTT
clone size: -; D gene: -; J gene: TRBJ2-7; V gene: TRBV6-6; CDR3 protein: CASSYPQAYEQYF; CDR3 DNA: TGTGCCAGCAGTTACCCTCAGGCCTACGAGCAGTACTTC
clone size: -; D gene: -; J gene: TRBJ2-5; V gene: TRBV15; CDR3 protein: CATSRAPGEETQYF; CDR3 DNA: TGTGCCACCAGCAGAGCTCCAGGGGAAGAGACCCAGTACTTC
clone size: -; D gene: TRBD2; J gene: TRBJ2-2; V gene: TRBV7-3; CDR3 protein: CASSLKLAGNTGELFF; CDR3 DNA: TGTGCCAGCAGCTTAAAGCTAGCGGGTAACACCGGGGAGCTGTTTTTT
clone size: once; D gene: TRBD1; J gene: TRBJ1-2; V gene: TRBV6-5; CDR3 protein: CASSFNVDRGGGYTF; CDR3 DNA: TGTGCCAGCAGTTTTAACGTGGACAGGGGGGGAGGCTACACCTTC
clone size: -; D gene: -; J gene: TRBJ2-3; V gene: TRBV7-6; CDR3 protein: CASSLGRTTYTDTQYF; CDR3 DNA: TGTGCCAGCAGCTTAGGCAGGACAACTTACACAGATACGCAGTATTTT
clone size: -; D gene: -; J gene: TRBJ2-1; V gene: TRBV18; CDR3 protein: CASSLNEQFF; CDR3 DNA: TGTGCCAGCTCCCTCAATGAGCAGTTCTTC
clone size: once; D gene: TRBD1; J gene: TRBJ1-2; V gene: TRBV4-2; CDR3 protein: CASSLSTTGGAEYGYTF; CDR3 DNA: TGTGCCAGCAGCCTGTCCACGACAGGGGGCGCAGAATATGGCTACACCTTC
clone size: -; D gene: TRBD2; J gene: TRBJ2-1; V gene: TRBV19; CDR3 protein: CASSKRLAGNYNEQFF; CDR3 DNA: TGTGCCAGTAGTAAAAGACTAGCGGGAAACTACAATGAGCAGTTCTTC
clone size: -; D gene: TRBD2; J gene: TRBJ2-1; V gene: TRBV7-9; CDR3 protein: CASHLAGDSEQFF; CDR3 DNA: TGTGCCAGCCACCTAGCGGGAGATAGTGAGCAGTTCTTC
clone size: -; D gene: -; J gene: TRBJ1-3; V gene: TRBV30; CDR3 protein: CAWSSRGGFSGNTIYF; CDR3 DNA: TGTGCCTGGAGTTCCCGAGGGGGTTTCTCTGGAAACACCATATATTTT
clone size: -; D gene: TRBD1; J gene: TRBJ1-1; V gene: TRBV30; CDR3 protein: CAWRAWGTGTTEAFF; CDR3 DNA: TGTGCCTGGAGGGCCTGGGGGACAGGGACCACTGAAGCTTTCTTT
clone size: -; D gene: -; J gene: TRBJ1-1; V gene: TRBV11-3; CDR3 protein: CASSINQVNTEAFF; CDR3 DNA: TGTGCCAGCAGCATTAATCAGGTGAACACTGAAGCTTTCTTT
clone size: -; D gene: TRBD1; J gene: TRBJ1-4; V gene: TRBV5-3; CDR3 protein: CARSADRVGACATNEKLFF; CDR3 DNA: TGTGCCAGAAGCGCGGACAGGGTAGGTGCCTGTGCAACTAATGAAAAACTGTTTTTT
clone size: -; D gene: -; J gene: TRBJ1-2; V gene: TRBV6-6; CDR3 protein: CASRGAGGYTF; CDR3 DNA: TGTGCCAGCCGCGGGGCGGGAGGCTACACCTTC
clone size: once; D gene: TRBD1; J gene: TRBJ2-7; V gene: TRBV7-9; CDR3 protein: CASSLGDRDSYEQYF; CDR3 DNA: TGTGCCAGCAGCTTAGGGGACAGGGACTCCTACGAGCAGTACTTC
clone size: -; D gene: -; J gene: TRBJ2-7; V gene: TRBV5-5; CDR3 protein: CASSLGLTDYEQYF; CDR3 DNA: TGTGCCAGCAGCTTGGGACTGACTGACTACGAGCAGTACTTC
clone size: -; D gene: -; J gene: TRBJ2-5; V gene: TRBV10-2; CDR3 protein: CASSVTVQETQYF; CDR3 DNA: TGCGCCAGCAGTGTGACAGTACAAGAGACCCAGTACTTC
clone size: -; D gene: -; J gene: TRBJ2-7; V gene: TRBV10-3; CDR3 protein: CAIKGEIYEQYF; CDR3 DNA: TGTGCCATCAAAGGAGAGATCTACGAGCAGTACTTC
clone size: -; D gene: TRBD1; J gene: TRBJ2-7; V gene: TRBV27; CDR3 protein: CASQRFGTALNYEQYF; CDR3 DNA: TGTGCCAGCCAACGCTTCGGGACAGCTCTTAACTACGAGCAGTACTTC
clone size: -; D gene: -; J gene: TRBJ2-2; V gene: TRBV19; CDR3 protein: CASSTFRDSAGELFF; CDR3 DNA: TGTGCCAGTAGTACTTTCCGGGACTCCGCCGGGGAGCTGTTTTTT
clone size: -; D gene: -; J gene: TRBJ2-7; V gene: TRBV11-2; CDR3 protein: CASSLVPFYEQYF; CDR3 DNA: TGTGCCAGCAGCTTAGTTCCCTTCTACGAGCAGTACTTC
clone size: -; D gene: TRBD2; J gene: TRBJ2-5; V gene: TRBV5-1; CDR3 protein: CASSLDRGRQETQYF; CDR3 DNA: TGCGCCAGCAGCTTGGATCGCGGGAGACAAGAGACCCAGTACTTC
clone size: -; D gene: -; J gene: TRBJ1-2; V gene: TRBV6-6; CDR3 protein: CASSYSQGNYGYTF; CDR3 DNA: TGTGCCAGCAGTTACTCTCAGGGGAACTATGGCTACACCTTC
clone size: once; D gene: -; J gene: TRBJ2-1; V gene: TRBV14; CDR3 protein: CASSQGWAEQFF; CDR3 DNA: TGTGCCAGCAGCCAAGGATGGGCTGAGCAGTTCTTC
clone size: -; D gene: TRBD2; J gene: TRBJ2-1; V gene: TRBV6-5; CDR3 protein: CASSYKLAVLRNEQFF; CDR3 DNA: TGTGCCAGCAGTTACAAACTAGCGGTTCTACGGAATGAGCAGTTCTTC
clone size: -; D gene: -; J gene: TRBJ1-5; V gene: TRBV7-9; CDR3 protein: CASSLPGEGQPQHF; CDR3 DNA: TGTGCCAGCAGCTTACCAGGGGAGGGTCAGCCCCAGCATTTT
clone size: -; D gene: TRBD1; J gene: TRBJ1-4; V gene: TRBV6-1; CDR3 protein: CASSWTGGNEKLFF; CDR3 DNA: TGTGCCAGCAGCTGGACAGGGGGTAATGAAAAACTGTTTTTT
clone size: -; D gene: -; J gene: TRBJ1-1; V gene: TRBV7-6; CDR3 protein: CASSPGGGRNTEAFF; CDR3 DNA: TGTGCCAGCAGCCCCGGCGGGGGGCGGAACACTGAAGCTTTCTTT
clone size: once; D gene: -; J gene: TRBJ1-5; V gene: TRBV29-1; CDR3 protein: CSVGLGPEAQHF; CDR3 DNA: TGCAGCGTTGGATTAGGGCCGGAGGCCCAGCATTTT
clone size: -; D gene: -; J gene: TRBJ1-1; V gene: TRBV4-1; CDR3 protein: CASSPVRGDAFF; CDR3 DNA: TGCGCCAGCAGCCCGGTCCGCGGGGACGCTTTCTTT
clone size: -; D gene: TRBD1; J gene: TRBJ1-1; V gene: TRBV18; CDR3 protein: CASSPGQDTEAFF; CDR3 DNA: TGTGCCAGCTCACCGGGACAGGACACTGAAGCTTTCTTT
clone size: -; D gene: -; J gene: TRBJ1-1; V gene: TRBV2; CDR3 protein: CASPQGRNTEAFF; CDR3 DNA: TGTGCCAGTCCCCAGGGCCGAAACACTGAAGCTTTCTTT
clone size: -; D gene: -; J gene: TRBJ2-2; V gene: TRBV28; CDR3 protein: CASTSQVNTGELFF; CDR3 DNA: TGTGCCAGCACTTCTCAGGTGAACACCGGGGAGCTGTTTTTT
clone size: -; D gene: -; J gene: TRBJ2-5; V gene: TRBV11-3; CDR3 protein: CASSYSGQETQYF; CDR3 DNA: TGTGCCAGCAGCTATAGCGGACAAGAGACCCAGTACTTC
clone size: -; D gene: TRBD1; J gene: TRBJ1-2; V gene: TRBV27; CDR3 protein: CASSPGDSKGYTF; CDR3 DNA: TGTGCCAGCAGTCCTGGGGACAGTAAGGGCTACACCTTC
clone size: -; D gene: -; J gene: TRBJ2-3; V gene: TRBV19; CDR3 protein: CASSPGGITDTQYF; CDR3 DNA: TGTGCCAGTAGTCCAGGGGGGATCACAGATACGCAGTATTTT
clone size: -; D gene: TRBD2; J gene: TRBJ2-7; V gene: TRBV27; CDR3 protein: CASSFGGGYYEQYF; CDR3 DNA: TGTGCCAGCAGTTTTGGGGGAGGGTACTACGAGCAGTACTTC
clone size: -; D gene: TRBD2; J gene: TRBJ2-7; V gene: TRBV27; CDR3 protein: CASSGAGGDEQYF; CDR3 DNA: TGTGCCAGCAGTGGGGCGGGAGGGGACGAGCAGTACTTC
clone size: -; D gene: TRBD1; J gene: TRBJ2-7; V gene: TRBV6-1; CDR3 protein: CASSYGQGPNEQYF; CDR3 DNA: TGTGCCAGCAGTTATGGACAGGGGCCCAACGAGCAGTACTTC
clone size: -; D gene: TRBD1; J gene: TRBJ1-2; V gene: TRBV9; CDR3 protein: CASTGQGSNYGYTF; CDR3 DNA: TGTGCCAGCACCGGACAGGGATCCAACTATGGCTACACCTTC
clone size: -; D gene: -; J gene: TRBJ2-7; V gene: TRBV7-8; CDR3 protein: CASSLAGRGGVSGVDEQYF; CDR3 DNA: TGTGCCAGCAGCTTAGCTGGCAGGGGGGGTGTTAGCGGGGTGGACGAGCAGTACTTC
clone size: -; D gene: TRBD2; J gene: TRBJ2-7; V gene: TRBV5-4; CDR3 protein: CASSQMTSGRAGYEQYF; CDR3 DNA: TGTGCCAGCAGCCAAATGACTAGCGGGAGGGCCGGATACGAGCAGTACTTC
clone size: -; D gene: -; J gene: TRBJ1-3; V gene: TRBV19; CDR3 protein: CASSPQADGNTIYF; CDR3 DNA: TGTGCCAGTAGTCCTCAAGCGGACGGAAACACCATATATTTT
clone size: -; D gene: TRBD2; J gene: TRBJ2-7; V gene: TRBV7-2; CDR3 protein: CASSFGGDSYEQYF; CDR3 DNA: TGTGCCAGCAGCTTCGGGGGGGACTCCTACGAGCAGTACTTC
clone size: -; D gene: -; J gene: TRBJ1-2; V gene: TRBV19; CDR3 protein: CASSNRDYGYTF; CDR3 DNA: TGTGCCAGTAGTAACAGGGACTATGGCTACACCTTC
clone size: -; D gene: -; J gene: TRBJ1-5; V gene: TRBV4-1; CDR3 protein: CASSQEAGIQPQHF; CDR3 DNA: TGCGCCAGCAGCCAAGAAGCAGGGATTCAGCCCCAGCATTTT